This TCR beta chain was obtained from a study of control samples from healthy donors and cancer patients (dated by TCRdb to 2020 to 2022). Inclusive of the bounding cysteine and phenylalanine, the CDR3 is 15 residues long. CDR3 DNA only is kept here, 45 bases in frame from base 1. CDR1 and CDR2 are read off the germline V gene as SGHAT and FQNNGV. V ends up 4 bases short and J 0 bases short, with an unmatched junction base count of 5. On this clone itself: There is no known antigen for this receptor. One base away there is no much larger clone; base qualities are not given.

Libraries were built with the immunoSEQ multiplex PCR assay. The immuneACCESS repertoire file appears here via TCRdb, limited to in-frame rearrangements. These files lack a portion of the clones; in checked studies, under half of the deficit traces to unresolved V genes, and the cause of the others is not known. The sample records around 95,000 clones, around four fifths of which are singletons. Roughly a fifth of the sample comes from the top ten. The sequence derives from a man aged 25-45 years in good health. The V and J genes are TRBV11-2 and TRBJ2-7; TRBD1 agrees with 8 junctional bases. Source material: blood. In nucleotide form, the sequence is TGTGCCAGCAGCTCCGGGACAGGATACTCCTACGAGCAGTACTTC. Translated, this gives CASSSGTGYSYEQYF.